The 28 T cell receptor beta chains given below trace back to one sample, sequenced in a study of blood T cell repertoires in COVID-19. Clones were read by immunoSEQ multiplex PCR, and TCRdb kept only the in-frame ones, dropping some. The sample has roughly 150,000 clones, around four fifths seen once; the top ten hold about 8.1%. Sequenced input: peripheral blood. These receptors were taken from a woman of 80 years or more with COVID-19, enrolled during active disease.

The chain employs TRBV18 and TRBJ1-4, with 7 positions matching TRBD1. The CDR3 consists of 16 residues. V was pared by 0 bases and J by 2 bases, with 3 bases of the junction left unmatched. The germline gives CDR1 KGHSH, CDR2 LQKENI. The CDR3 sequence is CASSPPSRGTNEKLFF. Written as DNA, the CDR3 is TGTGCCAGCTCACCACCAAGCAGGGGGACTAATGAAAAACTGTTTTTT.

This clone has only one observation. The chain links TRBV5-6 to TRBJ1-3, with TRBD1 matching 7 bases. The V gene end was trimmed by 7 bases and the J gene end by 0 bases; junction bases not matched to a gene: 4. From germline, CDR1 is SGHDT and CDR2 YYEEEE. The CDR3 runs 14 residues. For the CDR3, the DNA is TGTGCCAGCTTAAGGGGGCCCTCTGGAAACACCATATATTTT. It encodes CASLRGPSGNTIYF.

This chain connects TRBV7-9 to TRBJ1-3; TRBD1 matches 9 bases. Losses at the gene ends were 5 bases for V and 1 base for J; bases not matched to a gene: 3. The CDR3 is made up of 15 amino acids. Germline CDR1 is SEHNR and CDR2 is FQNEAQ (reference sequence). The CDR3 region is CASSAQGASGNTIYF. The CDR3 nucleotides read TGTGCCAGCAGCGCACAGGGGGCTTCTGGAAACACCATATATTTT.

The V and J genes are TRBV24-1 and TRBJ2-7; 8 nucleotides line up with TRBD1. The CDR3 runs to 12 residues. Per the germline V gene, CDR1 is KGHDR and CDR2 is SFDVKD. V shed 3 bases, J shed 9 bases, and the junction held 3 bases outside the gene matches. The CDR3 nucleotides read TGTGCCACCAGTGATCTTGACAGGGGGCAGTACTTC. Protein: CATSDLDRGQYF.

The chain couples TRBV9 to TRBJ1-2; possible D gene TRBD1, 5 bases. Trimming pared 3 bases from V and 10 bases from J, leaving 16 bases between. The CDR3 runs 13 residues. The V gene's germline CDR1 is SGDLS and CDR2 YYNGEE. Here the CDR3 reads CASSALDTTFYTF. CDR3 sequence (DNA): TGTGCCAGCAGCGCCTTGGACACAACTTTCTACACCTTC.

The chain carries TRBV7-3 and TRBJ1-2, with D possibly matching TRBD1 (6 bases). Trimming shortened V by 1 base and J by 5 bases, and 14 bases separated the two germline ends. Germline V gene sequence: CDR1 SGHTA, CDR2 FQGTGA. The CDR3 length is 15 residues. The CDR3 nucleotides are TGTGCCAGCAGCTTAAACAGGGACGGTTCTTATGGCTACACCTTC. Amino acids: CASSLNRDGSYGYTF.

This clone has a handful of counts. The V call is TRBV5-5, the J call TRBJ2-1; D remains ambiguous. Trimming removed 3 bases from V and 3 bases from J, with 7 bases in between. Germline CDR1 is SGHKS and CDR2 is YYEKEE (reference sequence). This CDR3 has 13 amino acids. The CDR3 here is CASSSNNYNEQFF. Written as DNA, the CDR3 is TGTGCCAGCAGCTCCAACAACTACAATGAGCAGTTCTTC.

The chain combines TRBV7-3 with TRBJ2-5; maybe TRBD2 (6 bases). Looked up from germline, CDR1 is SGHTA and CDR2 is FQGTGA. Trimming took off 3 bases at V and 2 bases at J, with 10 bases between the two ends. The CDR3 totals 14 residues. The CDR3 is CASSFGGDQETQYF. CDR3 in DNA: TGTGCCAGCAGCTTTGGCGGGGATCAAGAGACCCAGTACTTC.

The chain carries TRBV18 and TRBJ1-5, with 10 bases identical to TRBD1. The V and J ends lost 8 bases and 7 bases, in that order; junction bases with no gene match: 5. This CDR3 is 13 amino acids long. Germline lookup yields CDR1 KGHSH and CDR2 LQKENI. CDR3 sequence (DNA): TGTGCCAGCGCAAGGACAGGGGGACAGCCCCAGCATTTT. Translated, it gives CASARTGGQPQHF. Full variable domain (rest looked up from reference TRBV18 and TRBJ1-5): NAGVMQNPRHLVRRRGQEARLRCSPMKGHSHVYWYRQLPEEGLKFMVYLQKENIIDESGMPKERFSAEFPKEGPSILRIQQVVRGDSAAYFCASARTGGQPQHFGDGTRLSIL.

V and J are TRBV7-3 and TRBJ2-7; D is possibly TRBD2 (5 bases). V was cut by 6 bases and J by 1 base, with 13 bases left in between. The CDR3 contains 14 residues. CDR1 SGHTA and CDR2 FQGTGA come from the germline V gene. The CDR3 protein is CASSPRTGSYEQYF. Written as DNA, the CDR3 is TGTGCCAGCAGTCCGAGGACGGGATCCTACGAGCAGTACTTC.

The CDR3 sequence: CASSRWEAYEQYF. Written as DNA, the CDR3 is TGTGCCAGCAGCCGCTGGGAGGCATACGAGCAGTACTTC. V and J are TRBV7-8 and TRBJ2-7; D might be TRBD2 (6 bases). Germline V gene data show CDR1 as SGHVS and CDR2 as FQNEAQ. V gave up 5 bases and J gave up 4 bases, with 12 bases separating them. This CDR3 has 13 residues.

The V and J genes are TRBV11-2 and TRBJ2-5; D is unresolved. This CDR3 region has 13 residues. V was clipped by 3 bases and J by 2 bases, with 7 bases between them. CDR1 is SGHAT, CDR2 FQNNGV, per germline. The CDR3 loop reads CASSLYTQETQYF. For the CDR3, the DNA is TGTGCCAGCAGCTTGTACACGCAAGAGACCCAGTACTTC.

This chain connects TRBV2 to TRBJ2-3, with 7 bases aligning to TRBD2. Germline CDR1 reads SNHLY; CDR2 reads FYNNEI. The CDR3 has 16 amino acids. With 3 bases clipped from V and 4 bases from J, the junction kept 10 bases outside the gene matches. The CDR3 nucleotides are TGTGCCAGCAGTGAGGTGGCGGGAGTGGGGCCAGATACGCAGTATTTT. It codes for CASSEVAGVGPDTQYF. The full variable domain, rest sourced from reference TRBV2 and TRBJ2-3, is EPEVTQTPSHQVTQMGQEVILRCVPISNHLYFYWYRQILGQKVEFLVSFYNNEISEKSEIFDDQFSVERPDGSNFTLKIRSTKLEDSAMYFCASSEVAGVGPDTQYFGPGTRLTVL.

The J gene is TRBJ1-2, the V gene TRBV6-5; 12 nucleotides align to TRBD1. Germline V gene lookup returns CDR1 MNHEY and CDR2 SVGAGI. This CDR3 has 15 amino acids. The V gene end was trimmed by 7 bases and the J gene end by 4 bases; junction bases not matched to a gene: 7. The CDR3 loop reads CASTGTGGLSYGYTF. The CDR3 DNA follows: TGTGCCAGCACCGGGACAGGGGGCCTCTCCTATGGCTACACCTTC.

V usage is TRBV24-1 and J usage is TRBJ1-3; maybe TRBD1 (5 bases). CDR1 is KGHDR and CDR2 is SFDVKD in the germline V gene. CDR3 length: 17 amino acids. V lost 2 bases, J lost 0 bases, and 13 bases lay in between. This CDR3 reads CATSDSRGAGSGNTIYF. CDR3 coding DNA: TGTGCCACCAGTGATTCCCGCGGGGCAGGCTCTGGAAACACCATATATTTT.

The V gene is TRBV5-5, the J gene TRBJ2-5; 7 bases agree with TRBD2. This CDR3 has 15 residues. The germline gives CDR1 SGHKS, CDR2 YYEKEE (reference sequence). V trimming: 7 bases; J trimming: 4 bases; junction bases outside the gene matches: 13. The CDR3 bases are TGTGCCAGCTCCCCGAGCGGGATCGTCGGAGAGACCCAGTACTTC. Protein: CASSPSGIVGETQYF.

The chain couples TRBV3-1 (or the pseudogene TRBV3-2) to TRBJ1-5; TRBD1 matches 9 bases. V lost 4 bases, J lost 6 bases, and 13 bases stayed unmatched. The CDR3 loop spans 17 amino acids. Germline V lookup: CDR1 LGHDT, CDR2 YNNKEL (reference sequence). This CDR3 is CASSPFLITGGAQPQHF. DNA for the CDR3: TGTGCCAGCAGCCCCTTCCTGATAACAGGGGGCGCTCAGCCCCAGCATTTT.

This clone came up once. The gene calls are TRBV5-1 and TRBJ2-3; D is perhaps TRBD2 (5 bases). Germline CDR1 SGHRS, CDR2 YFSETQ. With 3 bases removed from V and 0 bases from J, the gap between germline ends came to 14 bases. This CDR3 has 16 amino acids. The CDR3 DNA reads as TGCGCCAGCAGCTGGCTGCGAGGGCCTAGCACAGATACGCAGTATTTT. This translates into CASSWLRGPSTDTQYF.

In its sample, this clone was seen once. The CDR3 DNA reads as TGCGCCAGCAGCTTAATGCTCGGAGGGGAGAGCACTGAAGCTTTCTTT. Translation gives CASSLMLGGESTEAFF. The chain combines TRBV5-1 with TRBJ1-1; a weak D match, TRBD1 (5 bases). The V gene lost 2 bases and the J gene lost 4 bases, with 18 bases spanning the gap. This CDR3 contains 16 residues. CDR1 and CDR2 (germline): SGHRS, YFSETQ.

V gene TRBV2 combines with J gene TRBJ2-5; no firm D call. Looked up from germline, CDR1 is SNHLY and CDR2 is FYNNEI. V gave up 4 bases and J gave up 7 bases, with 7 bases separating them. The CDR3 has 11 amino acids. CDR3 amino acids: CASSGRGTQYF. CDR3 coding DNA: TGTGCCAGCAGTGGACGAGGGACCCAGTACTTC.

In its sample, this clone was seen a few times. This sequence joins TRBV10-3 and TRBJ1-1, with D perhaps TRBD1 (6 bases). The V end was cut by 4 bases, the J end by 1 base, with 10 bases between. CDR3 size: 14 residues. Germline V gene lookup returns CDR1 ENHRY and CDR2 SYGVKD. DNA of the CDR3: TGTGCCATCAGTGGGACAGAGAAGAACACTGAAGCTTTCTTT. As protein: CAISGTEKNTEAFF.

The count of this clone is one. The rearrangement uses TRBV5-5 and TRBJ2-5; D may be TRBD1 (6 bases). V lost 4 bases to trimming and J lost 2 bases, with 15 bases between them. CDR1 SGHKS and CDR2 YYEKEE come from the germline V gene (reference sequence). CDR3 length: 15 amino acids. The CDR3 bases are TGTGCCAGCAGCCGAAGGACAGCAAATCAAGAGACCCAGTACTTC. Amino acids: CASSRRTANQETQYF. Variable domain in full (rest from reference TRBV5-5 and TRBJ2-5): DAGVTQSPTHLIKTRGQQVTLRCSPISGHKSVSWYQQVLGQGPQFIFQYYEKEERGRGNFPDRFSARQFPNYSSELNVNALLLGDSALYLCASSRRTANQETQYFGPGTRLLVL.

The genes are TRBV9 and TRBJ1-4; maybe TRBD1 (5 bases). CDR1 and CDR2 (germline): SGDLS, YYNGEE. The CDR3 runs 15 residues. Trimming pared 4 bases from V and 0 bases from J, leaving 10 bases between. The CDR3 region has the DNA TGTGCCAGCAGCCCTGACAGTGCAACTAATGAAAAACTGTTTTTT. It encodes CASSPDSATNEKLFF.

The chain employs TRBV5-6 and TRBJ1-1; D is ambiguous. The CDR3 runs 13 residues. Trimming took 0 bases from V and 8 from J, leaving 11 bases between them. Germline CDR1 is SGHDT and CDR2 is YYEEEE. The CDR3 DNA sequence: TGTGCCAGCAGCTTGGCTAGGTACCAAGAAGCTTTCTTT. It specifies CASSLARYQEAFF. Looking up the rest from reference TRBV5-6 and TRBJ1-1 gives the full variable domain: DAGVTQSPTHLIKTRGQQVTLRCSPKSGHDTVSWYQQALGQGPQFIFQYYEEEERQRGNFPDRFSGHQFPNYSSELNVNALLLGDSALYLCASSLARYQEAFFGQGTRLTVV.

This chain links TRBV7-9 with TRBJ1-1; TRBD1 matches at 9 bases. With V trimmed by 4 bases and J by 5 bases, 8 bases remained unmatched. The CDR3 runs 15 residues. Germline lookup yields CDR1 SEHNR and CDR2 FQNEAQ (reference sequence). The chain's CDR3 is CASSSQGAQGTEAFF. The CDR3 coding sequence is TGTGCCAGCAGCTCACAGGGGGCCCAGGGGACTGAAGCTTTCTTT.

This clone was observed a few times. The CDR3 nucleotides are TGTGCCAGCAGTCCCTGGGGGGTTGGCTACACCTTC. Protein sequence: CASSPWGVGYTF. This rearrangement joins TRBV12-3 or TRBV12-4 to TRBJ1-2, with D possibly matching TRBD1 (5 bases). Trimming took off 5 bases at V and 7 bases at J, with 11 bases between the two ends. The CDR3 has 12 amino acids.

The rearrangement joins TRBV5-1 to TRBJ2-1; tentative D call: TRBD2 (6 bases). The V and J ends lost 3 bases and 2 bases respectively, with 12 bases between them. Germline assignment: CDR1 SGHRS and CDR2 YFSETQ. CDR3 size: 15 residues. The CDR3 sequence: CASSSLSGAYNEQFF. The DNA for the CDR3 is TGCGCCAGCAGCTCCCTGTCGGGGGCCTACAATGAGCAGTTCTTC.

The CDR3 DNA follows: TGTGCCAGCAGCTTCCGCGGGGGACATGGAAACACCATATATTTT. This translates into CASSFRGGHGNTIYF. The chain couples TRBV11-3 to TRBJ1-3; D may be TRBD1 (6 bases). Trimming pared 3 bases from V and 3 bases from J, leaving 12 bases between. Germline V gene lookup returns CDR1 SGHNT and CDR2 YENEEA. This CDR3 has 15 residues.